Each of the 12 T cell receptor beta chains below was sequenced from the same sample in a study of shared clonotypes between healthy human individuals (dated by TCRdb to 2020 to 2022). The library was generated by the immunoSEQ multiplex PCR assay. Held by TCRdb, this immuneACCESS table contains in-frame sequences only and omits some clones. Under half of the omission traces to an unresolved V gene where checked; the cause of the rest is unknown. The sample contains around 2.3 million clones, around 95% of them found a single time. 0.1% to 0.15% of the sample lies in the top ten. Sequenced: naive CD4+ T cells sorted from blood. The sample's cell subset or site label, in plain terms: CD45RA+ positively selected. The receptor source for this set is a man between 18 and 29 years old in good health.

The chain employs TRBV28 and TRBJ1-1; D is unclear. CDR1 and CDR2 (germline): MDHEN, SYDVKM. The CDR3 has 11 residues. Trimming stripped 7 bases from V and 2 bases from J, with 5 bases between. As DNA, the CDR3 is TGTGCCAGCATTTTCAACACTGAAGCTTTCTTT. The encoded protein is CASIFNTEAFF.

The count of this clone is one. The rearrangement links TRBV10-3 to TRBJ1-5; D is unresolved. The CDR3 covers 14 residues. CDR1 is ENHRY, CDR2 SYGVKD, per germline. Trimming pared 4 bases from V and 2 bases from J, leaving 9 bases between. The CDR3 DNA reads TGTGCCATCAGTGCCCCGGGCGGCAATCAGCCCCAGCATTTT. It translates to CAISAPGGNQPQHF.

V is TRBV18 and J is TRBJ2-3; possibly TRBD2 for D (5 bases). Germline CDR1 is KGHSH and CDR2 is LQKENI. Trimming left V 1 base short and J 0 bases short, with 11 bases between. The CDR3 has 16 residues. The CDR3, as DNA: TGTGCCAGCTCACCACTCCCAGCGGAAAGCACAGATACGCAGTATTTT. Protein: CASSPLPAESTDTQYF.

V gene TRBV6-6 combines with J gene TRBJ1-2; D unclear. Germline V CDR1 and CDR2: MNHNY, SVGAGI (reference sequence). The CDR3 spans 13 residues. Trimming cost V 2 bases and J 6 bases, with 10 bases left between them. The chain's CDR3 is CASSYRNGDGYTF. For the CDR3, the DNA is TGTGCCAGCAGTTACCGGAACGGCGATGGCTACACCTTC.

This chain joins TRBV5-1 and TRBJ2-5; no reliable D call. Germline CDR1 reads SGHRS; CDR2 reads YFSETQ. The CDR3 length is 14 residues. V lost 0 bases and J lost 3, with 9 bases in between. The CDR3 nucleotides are TGCGCCAGCAGCTTGGAACCCTGGGAAGAGACCCAGTACTTC. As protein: CASSLEPWEETQYF.

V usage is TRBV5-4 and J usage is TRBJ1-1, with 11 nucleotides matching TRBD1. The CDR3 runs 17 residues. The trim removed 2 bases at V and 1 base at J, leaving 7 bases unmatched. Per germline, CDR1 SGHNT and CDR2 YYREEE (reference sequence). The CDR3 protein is CASSFPGQGDQNTEAFF. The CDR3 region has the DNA TGTGCCAGCAGCTTTCCGGGACAGGGGGATCAGAACACTGAAGCTTTCTTT.

CDR3 residues: CASSTSPRLGYTF. The DNA for the CDR3 is TGTGCCAGTAGTACTTCCCCCCGTCTGGGCTACACCTTC. The gene calls are TRBV19 and TRBJ1-2; D call uncertain. The CDR3 consists of 13 residues. V dropped 4 bases and J dropped 8 bases, with 14 bases sitting between them. In germline, CDR1 is LNHDA, CDR2 SQIVND (reference sequence).

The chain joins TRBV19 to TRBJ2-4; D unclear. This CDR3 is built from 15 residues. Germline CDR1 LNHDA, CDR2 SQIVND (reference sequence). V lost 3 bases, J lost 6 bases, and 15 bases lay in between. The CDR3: CASSIEARSGNIQYF. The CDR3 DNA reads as TGTGCCAGTAGTATTGAGGCGAGGTCTGGAAACATTCAGTACTTC.

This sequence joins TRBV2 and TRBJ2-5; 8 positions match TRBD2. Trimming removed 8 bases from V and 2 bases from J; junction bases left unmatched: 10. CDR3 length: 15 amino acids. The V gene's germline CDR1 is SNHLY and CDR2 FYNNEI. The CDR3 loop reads CASGGGLAVQETQYF. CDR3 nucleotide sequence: TGTGCCAGCGGGGGCGGACTAGCTGTTCAAGAGACCCAGTACTTC.

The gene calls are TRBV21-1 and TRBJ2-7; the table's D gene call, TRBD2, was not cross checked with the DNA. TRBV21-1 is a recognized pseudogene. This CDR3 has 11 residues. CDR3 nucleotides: TGTGCCAGCGAGTACCACTACGAGCAGTACTTC. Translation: CASEYHYEQYF.

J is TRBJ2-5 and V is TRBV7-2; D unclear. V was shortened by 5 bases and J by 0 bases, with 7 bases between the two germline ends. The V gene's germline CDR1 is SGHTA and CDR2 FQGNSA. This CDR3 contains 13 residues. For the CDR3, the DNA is TGTGCCAGCAGCCGGAGTTACCAAGAGACCCAGTACTTC. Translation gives CASSRSYQETQYF.

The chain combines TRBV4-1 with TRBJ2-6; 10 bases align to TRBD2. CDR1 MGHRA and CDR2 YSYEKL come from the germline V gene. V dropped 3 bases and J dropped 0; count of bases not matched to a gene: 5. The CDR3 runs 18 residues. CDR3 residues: CASSHFLAGDSGANVLTF. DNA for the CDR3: TGCGCCAGCAGCCACTTCCTAGCGGGGGACTCTGGGGCCAACGTCCTGACTTTC.